This T cell receptor (beta chain) comes out of a study of CD8+CD57+ T cells in acquired aplastic anemia listed by TCRdb under 2018. With regard to the full study: A mean of approximately 3 ug of DNA, ranging from about 0.19 to 30 ug, was extracted from sorted CD4+ and CD8+ cells. CD8+CD57+ expansion was defined as frequency above the mean frequency observed in healthy subjects. Study-level results and caveats: No significant difference in CD8+ Simpson's diversity was found between patients and healthy controls (P=0.060). Twenty-nine CD8+ CDR3 sequences were found in both patients and controls but appeared to be highly expressed in patients and within the immunodominant clones of the patients.

The patients picked for sequencing were ones in whom flow cytometry had shown an expansion of CD8+CD57+ cells. Every patient had a diagnosis of severe acquired aplastic anemia based on International Study of Aplastic Anemia and Agranulocytosis and Camitta criteria. No therapy had been received by the patients at the time of blood sampling. In the study, sorted CD4+ and CD8+ blood T cells from patients with severe aplastic anemia and from healthy subjects underwent deep sequencing of TCR repertoires. Patients were enrolled in the USA under clinicaltrials.gov protocols 00001620, 01623167, 00001397, 00071045, 00081523 and 00961064. Ficoll-Paque density gradient centrifugation was used to isolate peripheral blood mononuclear cells. CD4+ and CD8+ T cells were sorted by FACS or magnetic beads before DNA extraction. Details on this clonotype: There is no known antigen for this receptor. No base-level quality is on record; no much larger clone is a single base apart.

TCR beta VDJ combination and CDR3 sequence profiling used genomic DNA as the template. An Illumina HiSeq 2000 was used for TCR repertoire sequencing. Per the source publication's procedure: TRBV/TRBJ rearrangement plots, CDR3 size and DJ length profiles, and Simpson's diversity index were used to assess repertoires. Whichever DNA sequence was most abundant in the deep sequencing data was defined as the immunodominant clone. CDR3 amino acid sequences were checked for sharing across subjects and were also compared against the VDJdb database and published repertoires. TCRdb ran its own pipeline on the public reads, namely fastp trimming at Q25 and MiXCR clone calling, and kept in-frame beta chains. Each record represents a unique CDR3 protein, reported with the most common genes and DNA among its rows. TCRdb assigned the V and J calls; the authors' analysis was not used. Here the sample has about 200,000 distinct CDR3 sequences; roughly two thirds occur a single time. Of the sample, about 60% is held by the ten largest clones.

Material for sequencing was sorted CD4+, CD8+, or CD8+CD57+ T cells (not recorded which) from PBMCs. This clonotype originated in a human donor with aplastic anemia.

The nucleotide sequence reads TGTGCCAGCAGTGAATCGGGGCAGCACAACACTGAAGCTTTCTTT. It codes for CASSESGQHNTEAFF. The chain was built from TRBV7-2 and TRBJ1-1; the best D guess is TRBD1, with 5 bases matching. CDR1 SGHTA and CDR2 FQGNSA are derived from the germline V gene. V is clipped by 6 bases and J by 2 bases, and the sequence between their germline boundaries is 16 bases long. The CDR3, from cysteine to phenylalanine, totals 15 residues. Only CDR3 DNA is held: 45 bases, read in frame from base 1.